This record covers a single T cell receptor (beta chain). These data belong to a study of blood T cell repertoires in COVID-19. At the level of the study: Whether acute or convalescent, the COVID-19 samples came from the United States, Italy and Spain. Nucleic acid was either cDNA or gDNA, and it came from T cells, B-cell-depleted T cells, or PBMCs.

Germline V gene lookup returns CDR1 MNHEY and CDR2 SMNVEV (reference sequence). V trimming: 8 bases; J trimming: 1 base; junction bases outside the gene matches: 10. The CDR3 has 16 residues. In the source study's methods: Quantification of nucleated cells was approximated via reference gene primer amplification. Method: immunoSEQ multiplex PCR; TCRdb's copy keeps in-frame clones and lacks some. That table gives V, J and clone size, and the DNA gave D and trimming. The sample lists 95,000 to 150,000 clones; approximately 74% were seen once. The chain carries TRBV27 and TRBJ1-5; TRBD1 agrees at 8 bases. This receptor was obtained from a man aged 60-69 years with acute or convalescent COVID-19. Sequencing used peripheral blood. DNA of the CDR3: TGTGCCAGCGGATCCTGGACAGGGCAGAGCAATCAGCCCCAGCATTTT. Translated: CASGSWTGQSNQPQHF.